A single sample is the source of the 18 T cell receptor beta chains below, sequenced in a study of T-cell reconstitution after alpha-beta-depleted transplantation in children. The authors prepared the TCRbeta library with unique molecular identifiers. One entry per CDR3 protein results from TCRdb running MiXCR on the PCR reads. The sample holds about 120,000 distinct CDR3 sequences, 23% seen once. The input for sequencing was PBMCs, mostly from graft donor cells, taken 180 days after TCRalphabeta/CD19-depleted stem cell transplant. These receptors were collected from a male patient between 2 and 15 years old who had a stem cell transplant for chronic granulomatous disease, so the T cells may come from the graft donor.

This clonotype was seen many times. The V and J genes are TRBV28 and TRBJ2-5; 9 bases match TRBD1. The CDR3 runs 13 residues. The germline CDR1 and CDR2 sequences are MDHEN and SYDVKM. The V gene end was trimmed by 6 bases and the J gene end by 4 bases; junction bases not matched to a gene: 3. CDR3 loop: CASRGTGRETQYF. CDR3 DNA: TGTGCCAGCAGAGGGACAGGGCGAGAGACCCAGTACTTC.

The sample holds a few counts of this clonotype. V gene TRBV5-1 combines with J gene TRBJ2-1, with 10 nucleotides matching TRBD1. CDR1 SGHRS and CDR2 YFSETQ come from the germline V gene. This CDR3 contains 17 residues. J was trimmed by 11 bases and V by 4 bases; bases with no gene match: 18. In nucleotides, the CDR3 is TGCGCCAGCAGCCCCGGAGGGACAGGGGATATAAGTGATAAGCAGTTCTTC. Translating gives CASSPGGTGDISDKQFF.

This clonotype has just a few counts. V usage is TRBV11-2 and J usage is TRBJ2-2; 7 bases line up with TRBD2. V was clipped by 0 bases and J by 0 bases; unmatched bases: 4. CDR3 size: 17 residues. Per germline, CDR1 SGHAT and CDR2 FQNNGV. Here the CDR3 reads CASSLDSRGANTGELFF. CDR3 in DNA: TGTGCCAGCAGCTTAGATAGTCGGGGGGCGAACACCGGGGAGCTGTTTTTT.

The chain employs TRBV10-2 and TRBJ1-1; TRBD1 aligns across 7 bases. From germline, CDR1 is WSHSY and CDR2 SAAADI. J lost 0 bases, V lost 4 bases, and 8 bases had no gene match. The CDR3 consists of 16 residues. The CDR3 nucleotides are TGCGCCAGCAGTGGACAGGGTCTGGGCATGAACACTGAAGCTTTCTTT. As protein: CASSGQGLGMNTEAFF.

This clonotype came up many times. The rearrangement uses TRBV20-1 and TRBJ2-1, with D maybe TRBD2 (5 bases). V was cut by 3 bases and J by 0 bases, with 18 bases left in between. CDR3 size: 17 residues. The germline gives CDR1 DFQATT, CDR2 SNEGSKA (reference sequence). Here the CDR3 DNA reads TGCAGTGCTAGGGGGAGTGCCCCCTCGAGCTCCTACAATGAGCAGTTCTTC. Residues: CSARGSAPSSSYNEQFF.

This chain links TRBV29-1 with TRBJ2-1; possibly TRBD2 for D (6 bases). V shed 1 base and J shed 3 bases, with 19 bases lying between them. This CDR3 spans 17 amino acids. CDR1 is SQVTM, CDR2 ANQGSEA, per germline. CDR3: CSVEGRRLVGGYNEQFF. CDR3 sequence (DNA): TGCAGCGTTGAAGGCCGCCGACTGGTGGGGGGCTACAATGAGCAGTTCTTC.

Only a few counts were recorded for this clonotype. The chain combines TRBV7-6 with TRBJ2-5, with 9 positions matching TRBD2. The germline V gene has CDR1 SGHVS and CDR2 FNYEAQ. The CDR3 is made up of 16 amino acids. The V and J ends lost 5 bases and 5 bases, in that order; junction bases with no gene match: 12. DNA of the CDR3: TGTGCCAGCAGCCCCACGACTAGCGGAGGGTGGGAGACCCAGTACTTC. Its translation is CASSPTTSGGWETQYF.

This clonotype occurred a few times. Here the CDR3 omits its conserved ending phenylalanine or tryptophan, so a read error is the likely source. The DNA is omitted, as the CDR3 cannot be located on it reliably, and the CDR3 follows TCRdb's listing. The chain is built from TRBV29-1 and TRBJ2-1; no check of the table's D call, TRBD1, against the DNA was made. Germline CDR1 reads SQVTM; CDR2 reads ANQGSEA. The CDR3 has 11 residues if both end residues are counted. CDR3 amino acids: CSVEPGQNAVM.

The V call is TRBV4-2, the J call TRBJ1-1, with D hard to call. Germline CDR1 reads LGHNA; CDR2 reads YNFKEQ. Deletions cut 3 bases from V and 0 bases from J, with 5 bases between. The CDR3 covers 13 residues. CDR3 nucleotide sequence: TGTGCCAGCAGCCAGCAGATGAACACTGAAGCTTTCTTT. Its translation is CASSQQMNTEAFF.

This clonotype was picked up many times. The chain links TRBV11-2 to TRBJ2-3; D is uncertain. The CDR3 sequence is 13 residues long. The germline V gene has CDR1 SGHAT and CDR2 FQNNGV. V was pared by 2 bases and J by 3 bases, with 6 bases between. CDR3 nucleotide sequence: TGTGCCAGCAGCTTAATTATAACAGATACGCAGTATTTT. Residues: CASSLIITDTQYF.

The chain uses TRBV5-1 and TRBJ2-1; 12 nucleotides align to TRBD2. The trim removed 6 bases at V and 2 bases at J, leaving 9 bases unmatched. The CDR3 has 17 amino acids. From germline, CDR1 is SGHRS and CDR2 YFSETQ. In DNA, the CDR3 is TGCGCCAGCACCCCTGGAAGGACTAGCGGGGCCTACAATGAGCAGTTCTTC. This translates into CASTPGRTSGAYNEQFF.

This clonotype has a handful of counts. The chain links TRBV12-3 or TRBV12-4 to TRBJ1-2, with D unclear. Trimming took 11 bases from V and 2 from J, leaving 15 bases between them. The CDR3 spans 13 residues. DNA for the CDR3: TGTGCCCGGCAGTCGGGAGTCAACTATGGCTACACCTTC. It is translated as CARQSGVNYGYTF.

V usage is TRBV7-2 and J usage is TRBJ2-3; TRBD1 matches at 8 bases. This CDR3 is 13 amino acids long. Looked up from germline, CDR1 is SGHTA and CDR2 is FQGNSA. Germline trimming cut 5 bases from V and 4 bases from J; bases unmatched to any gene: 2. CDR3: CASSEQGADTQYF. CDR3 sequence (DNA): TGTGCCAGCAGCGAACAGGGGGCAGATACGCAGTATTTT.

The chain employs TRBV27 and TRBJ2-2; TRBD1 might be the D (5 bases). The CDR3 sequence is 15 residues long. Trimming stripped 6 bases from V and 0 bases from J, with 11 bases between. The germline gives CDR1 MNHEY, CDR2 SMNVEV (reference sequence). In nucleotides, the CDR3 is TGTGCCAGCAGATTAAGGGGTGCGAACACCGGGGAGCTGTTTTTT. It encodes CASRLRGANTGELFF.

In its sample, this clonotype was seen many times. The CDR3 nucleotides are TGCAGCGTTGGGGTCAGCCAAGAGACCCAGTACTTC. Amino acids: CSVGVSQETQYF. This chain connects TRBV29-1 to TRBJ2-5; D uncertain. Looked up from germline, CDR1 is SQVTM and CDR2 is ANQGSEA. V was trimmed by 4 bases and J by 1 base, leaving 7 bases between them. The CDR3 is made up of 12 amino acids. Full variable domain (missing parts from reference TRBV29-1 and TRBJ2-5): SAVISQKPSRDICQRGTSLTIQCQVDSQVTMMFWYRQQPGQSLTLIATANQGSEATYESGFVIDKFPISRPNLTFSTLTVSNMSPEDSSIYLCSVGVSQETQYFGPGTRLLVL.

V and J are TRBV10-3 and TRBJ2-3, with D unresolved. Per germline, CDR1 ENHRY and CDR2 SYGVKD. Trimming removed 10 bases from V and 2 bases from J, with 13 bases in between. The CDR3 is 13 amino acids. CDR3 DNA sequence: TGTGCCACCTTAAGCCAATTCACAGATACGCAGTATTTT. Its protein product is CATLSQFTDTQYF.

This clonotype was seen many times. The V call is TRBV7-8, the J call TRBJ1-1, with D possibly TRBD1 on 6 matching bases. The germline CDR1 and CDR2 sequences are SGHVS and FQNEAQ. The V end was cut by 1 base, the J end by 8 bases, with 11 bases between. The CDR3 is 13 amino acids. This chain's CDR3 is CASSLDRALEAFF. CDR3 DNA: TGTGCCAGCAGCTTAGACAGGGCCTTAGAAGCTTTCTTT.

This clonotype has at least ten counts. The rearrangement links TRBV5-1 to TRBJ2-7; unclear D gene. This CDR3 contains 15 residues. V was clipped by 2 bases and J by 5 bases, with 17 bases between them. The germline CDR1 and CDR2 sequences are SGHRS and YFSETQ. In nucleotides, the CDR3 is TGCGCCAGCAGCTTCCCCCTTCAGGAATCTAACGAGCAGTACTTC. It specifies CASSFPLQESNEQYF.